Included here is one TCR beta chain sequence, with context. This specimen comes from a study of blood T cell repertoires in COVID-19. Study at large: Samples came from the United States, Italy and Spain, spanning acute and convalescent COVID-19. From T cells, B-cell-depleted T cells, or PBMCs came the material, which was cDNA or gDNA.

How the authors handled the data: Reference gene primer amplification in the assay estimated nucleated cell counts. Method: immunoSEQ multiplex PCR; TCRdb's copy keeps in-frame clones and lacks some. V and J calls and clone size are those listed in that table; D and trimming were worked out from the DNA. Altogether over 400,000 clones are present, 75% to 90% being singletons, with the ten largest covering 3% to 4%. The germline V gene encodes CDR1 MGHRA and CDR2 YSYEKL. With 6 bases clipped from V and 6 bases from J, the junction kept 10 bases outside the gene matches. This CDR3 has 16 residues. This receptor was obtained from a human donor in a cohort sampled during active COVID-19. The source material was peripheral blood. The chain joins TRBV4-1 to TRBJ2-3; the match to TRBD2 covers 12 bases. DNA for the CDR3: TGCGCCAGCAGTCGAACACTAGCGGGAGGCTCCGATACGCAGTATTTT. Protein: CASSRTLAGGSDTQYF.